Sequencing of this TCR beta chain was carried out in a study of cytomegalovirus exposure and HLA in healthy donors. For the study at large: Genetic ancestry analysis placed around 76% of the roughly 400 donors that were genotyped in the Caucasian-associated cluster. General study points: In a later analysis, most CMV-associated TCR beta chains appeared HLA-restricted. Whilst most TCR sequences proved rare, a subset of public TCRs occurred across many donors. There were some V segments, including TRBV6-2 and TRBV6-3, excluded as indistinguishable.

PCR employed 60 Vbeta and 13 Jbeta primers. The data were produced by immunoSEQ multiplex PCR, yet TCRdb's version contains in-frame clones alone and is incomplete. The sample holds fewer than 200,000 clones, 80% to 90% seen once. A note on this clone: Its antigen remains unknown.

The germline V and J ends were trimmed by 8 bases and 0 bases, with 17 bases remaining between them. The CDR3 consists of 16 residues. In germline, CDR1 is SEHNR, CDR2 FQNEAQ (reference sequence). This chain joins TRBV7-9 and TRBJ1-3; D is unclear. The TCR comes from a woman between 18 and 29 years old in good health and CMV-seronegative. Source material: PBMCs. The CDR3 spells CASGSWTIPSGNTIYF. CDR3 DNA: TGTGCCAGCGGCTCCTGGACTATACCCTCTGGAAACACCATATATTTT.